Listed here are 27 T cell receptor beta chains from one sample, sequenced in a study of blood T cell repertoires in COVID-19. Clones were read by immunoSEQ multiplex PCR, and TCRdb kept only the in-frame ones, dropping some. The sample has around 180,000 clones, about 85% seen once. What was sequenced was peripheral blood. All receptors derive from a person aged 65 to 79 with COVID-19, enrolled during active disease.

The CDR3 here is CASSFGTTADTEAFF. CDR3 bases: TGTGCCAGCAGTTTCGGGACAACCGCGGACACTGAAGCTTTCTTT. The V gene is TRBV27, the J gene TRBJ1-1; D is possibly TRBD1 (6 bases). The CDR3 is 15 residues long. Between the trimmed V and J ends, which lost 3 bases and 3 bases, there was a span of 14 bases. The germline V gene encodes CDR1 MNHEY and CDR2 SMNVEV (reference sequence).

The chain couples TRBV18 to TRBJ1-4, with D unresolved. The germline V gene has CDR1 KGHSH and CDR2 LQKENI. Trimming took off 2 bases at V and 8 bases at J, with 6 bases between the two ends. The CDR3 consists of 12 residues. CDR3 loop: CASSPEAEKLFF. Written as DNA, the CDR3 is TGTGCCAGCTCACCAGAGGCAGAAAAACTGTTTTTT.

This clone showed up just a few times. The genes are TRBV4-3 and TRBJ2-1; D may be TRBD2 (5 bases). The CDR3 is 17 residues long. Germline CDR1 reads LGHNA; CDR2 reads YSLEER. V was shortened by 0 bases and J by 5 bases, with 17 bases between the two germline ends. In DNA, the CDR3 is TGCGCCAGCAGCCAAGATAGGAGGCCTCCTAGAAACAATGAGCAGTTCTTC. Its protein product is CASSQDRRPPRNNEQFF.

This clone was observed a few times. The chain carries TRBV28 and TRBJ1-3; D is uncertain. The V and J ends lost 6 bases and 0 bases respectively, with 12 bases between them. Per the germline V gene, CDR1 is MDHEN and CDR2 is SYDVKM. The CDR3 covers 15 residues. CDR3 sequence: CASSWTRASGNTIYF. In DNA, the CDR3 is TGTGCCAGCAGCTGGACTAGAGCCTCTGGAAACACCATATATTTT.

The J gene is TRBJ2-1, the V gene TRBV24-1; 8 nucleotides line up with TRBD2. Unmatched junction bases numbered 13, after V lost 4 bases and J lost 6 bases. Germline assignment: CDR1 KGHDR and CDR2 SFDVKD. The CDR3 has 17 amino acids. CDR3 protein: CATSDPARGTRRNEQFF. Here the CDR3 DNA reads TGTGCCACCAGTGACCCAGCGCGCGGGACTAGACGCAATGAGCAGTTCTTC.

V usage is TRBV19 and J usage is TRBJ1-1; D may be TRBD1 (5 bases). V lost 2 bases and J 1 base, leaving 14 bases between the germline ends. Germline CDR1 and CDR2: LNHDA and SQIVND (reference sequence). The CDR3 contains 16 residues. The CDR3 loop reads CASSILGGGGNTEAFF. The CDR3 DNA follows: TGTGCCAGTAGTATACTGGGCGGGGGAGGGAACACTGAAGCTTTCTTT. The full variable domain, rest sourced from reference TRBV19 and TRBJ1-1, is DGGITQSPKYLFRKEGQNVTLSCEQNLNHDAMYWYRQDPGQGLRLIYYSQIVNDFQKGDIAEGYSVSREKKESFPLTVTSAQKNPTAFYLCASSILGGGGNTEAFFGQGTRLTVV.

J is TRBJ2-7 and V is TRBV11-3; D possibly corresponds to TRBD2 (6 bases). The V end lost 5 bases, the J end lost 0 bases, and 8 bases lay between the germline ends. Germline loops: CDR1 SGHNT, CDR2 YENEEA. This CDR3 has 13 amino acids. The DNA of the CDR3 is TGTGCCAGCAGCCGGGGGAGCTCCTACGAGCAGTACTTC. This gives the protein CASSRGSSYEQYF.

The chain uses TRBV9 and TRBJ2-2; 8 bases line up with TRBD2. Germline trimming cut 4 bases from V and 5 bases from J; bases unmatched to any gene: 13. The germline V gene has CDR1 SGDLS and CDR2 YYNGEE. This CDR3 contains 17 residues. The DNA for the CDR3 is TGTGCCAGCAGCCCGGGAAGCGGGACTAGAAGGACCGGGGAGCTGTTTTTT. It codes for CASSPGSGTRRTGELFF.

The chain links TRBV9 to TRBJ2-3; 10 bases match TRBD2. There are 17 residues in the CDR3. Per the germline V gene, CDR1 is SGDLS and CDR2 is YYNGEE. V lost 3 bases to trimming and J lost 6 bases; unmatched junction nucleotides: 13. The chain's CDR3 is CASSAGRLAGVGDTQYF. DNA for the CDR3: TGTGCCAGCAGCGCCGGCCGCCTAGCGGGAGTGGGGGATACGCAGTATTTT.

This clone has only one observation. The rearrangement links TRBV29-1 to TRBJ2-7, with unresolved D. This CDR3 region has 11 residues. Germline values: CDR1 SQVTM, CDR2 ANQGSEA. Deletions cut 3 bases from V and 3 bases from J, with 6 bases between. In nucleotides, the CDR3 is TGCAGCGTTGAGACACTCTACGAGCAGTACTTC. As protein: CSVETLYEQYF.

This chain uses TRBV19 with TRBJ2-4; 8 bases match TRBD1. There are 14 residues in the CDR3. The germline V gene encodes CDR1 LNHDA and CDR2 SQIVND (reference sequence). V was pared by 4 bases and J by 8 bases, with 7 bases of the junction left unmatched. The CDR3 DNA reads TGTGCCAGTAGTAGTGACAGGGGTAGGGACATTCAGTACTTC. This encodes CASSSDRGRDIQYF.

V is TRBV18 and J is TRBJ1-1, with D hard to call. This CDR3 has 13 residues. The V and J ends lost 3 bases and 1 base respectively, with 6 bases between them. Germline CDR1 and CDR2: KGHSH and LQKENI. The CDR3, as DNA: TGTGCCAGCTCACCCGGGAGGAACACTGAAGCTTTCTTT. Translation: CASSPGRNTEAFF.

This sequence joins TRBV23-1 and TRBJ2-6; D gene unclear. TRBV23-1 is annotated as an ORF whose role is uncertain. There are 15 residues in the CDR3. The V and J ends lost 0 bases and 4 bases respectively, with 7 bases between them. In DNA form, the CDR3 reads TGCGCCAGCAGTCAATCTGTCTTAGGGGCCAACGTCCTGACTTTC. Translated: CASSQSVLGANVLTF.

This clone was counted once. V and J are TRBV7-8 and TRBJ1-1, with TRBD1 as a possible D gene (5 bases). Deletions cut 8 bases from V and 6 bases from J, with 16 bases between. The CDR3 contains 13 residues. Germline CDR1 SGHVS, CDR2 FQNEAQ. The CDR3 sequence: CASLLPGGSEAFF. In DNA form, the CDR3 reads TGTGCCAGCCTCCTCCCCGGGGGTTCTGAAGCTTTCTTT.

The CDR3 is CASTGGTSAYNEQFF. Written as DNA, the CDR3 is TGTGCCAGCACTGGGGGGACTAGCGCCTACAATGAGCAGTTCTTC. V is TRBV27 and J is TRBJ2-1, with 10 bases aligning to TRBD2. Germline CDR1 reads MNHEY; CDR2 reads SMNVEV (reference sequence). This CDR3 spans 15 amino acids. The J segment lost 2 bases and the V segment lost 7 bases, leaving 5 bases of the junction unmatched.

This chain connects TRBV28 to TRBJ2-3; TRBD1 matches at 11 bases. V lost 3 bases to trimming and J lost 5 bases; unmatched junction nucleotides: 13. CDR3 size: 18 residues. Germline V gene lookup returns CDR1 MDHEN and CDR2 SYDVKM. The CDR3, as DNA: TGTGCCAGCAGTTTTAGGTTCAAGGGACAGGGGGTAGGAGATACGCAGTATTTT. It yields the protein CASSFRFKGQGVGDTQYF.

The chain employs TRBV30 and TRBJ1-4, with 7 positions matching TRBD1. This CDR3 region has 15 residues. The germline V gene encodes CDR1 GTSNPN and CDR2 SVGIG (reference sequence). The V gene end was trimmed by 3 bases and the J gene end by 8 bases; junction bases not matched to a gene: 12. The CDR3 DNA reads TGTGCCTGGAGGCCCGCGAGGGGGCCAGGCGAAAAACTGTTTTTT. This translates into CAWRPARGPGEKLFF. Using reference TRBV30 and TRBJ1-4 for the parts outside the CDR3, the full variable domain is SQTIHQWPATLVQPVGSPLSLECTVEGTSNPNLYWYRQAAGRGLQLLFYSVGIGQISSEVPQNLSASRPQDRQFILSSKKLLLSDSGFYLCAWRPARGPGEKLFFGSGTQLSVL.

This chain uses TRBV7-2 with TRBJ2-5; the D gene is possibly TRBD2 (7 bases). Trimming removed 6 bases from V and 5 bases from J, with 16 bases in between. CDR3 size: 14 residues. The germline V gene has CDR1 SGHTA and CDR2 FQGNSA. CDR3 coding DNA: TGTGCCAGCAGTTGGGGGGGGCCGGGGGAGACCCAGTACTTC. Translated, it gives CASSWGGPGETQYF.

The chain carries TRBV11-3 and TRBJ2-7; 7 nucleotides line up with TRBD2. The CDR3 is 13 amino acids. J lost 9 bases, V lost 7 bases, and 12 bases had no gene match. Per the germline V gene, CDR1 is SGHNT and CDR2 is YENEEA. The CDR3 coding sequence is TGTGCCAGCATTCGACCTCGGGGGGTAGGGCAGTACTTC. It encodes CASIRPRGVGQYF.

The CDR3 sequence: CASSQAETQYF. The CDR3, as DNA: TGTGCCAGCAGCCAAGCTGAGACCCAGTACTTC. The J gene is TRBJ2-5, the V gene TRBV14; the D is unclear. In germline, CDR1 is SGHDN, CDR2 FVKESK. The CDR3 loop spans 11 amino acids. V was shortened by 1 base and J by 5 bases, with 2 bases between the two germline ends.

This rearrangement joins TRBV24-1 to TRBJ2-1, with a possible D match to TRBD1 (5 bases). Germline V lookup: CDR1 KGHDR, CDR2 SFDVKD. Deletions cut 3 bases from V and 6 bases from J, with 14 bases between. The CDR3 covers 15 residues. The CDR3: CATSDRRGGLNEQFF. CDR3 nucleotides: TGTGCCACCAGTGATAGAAGGGGCGGCCTCAATGAGCAGTTCTTC.

This rearrangement joins TRBV18 to TRBJ2-7; TRBD1 matches at 9 bases. V shed 3 bases and J 1 base; nucleotides not matched to a gene: 7. The CDR3 is 16 amino acids. The V gene's germline CDR1 is KGHSH and CDR2 LQKENI. The CDR3 DNA follows: TGTGCCAGCTCACCCCGTGTGGGACAGGGTTCCTACGAGCAGTACTTC. Translated: CASSPRVGQGSYEQYF.

J is TRBJ2-1 and V is TRBV7-9; 8 bases match TRBD2. The CDR3 has 17 amino acids. The V gene end was trimmed by 6 bases and the J gene end by 1 base; junction bases not matched to a gene: 11. Germline values: CDR1 SEHNR, CDR2 FQNEAQ (reference sequence). CDR3 in DNA: TGTGCCAGCAGACGCCCGGGGGGGAGGAGGTCCTACAATGAGCAGTTCTTC. Protein product: CASRRPGGRRSYNEQFF. The full variable domain, in which reference TRBV7-9 and TRBJ2-1 provide the parts outside the CDR3, is DTGVSQNPRHKITKRGQNVTFRCDPISEHNRLYWYRQTLGQGPEFLTYFQNEAQLEKSRLLSDRFSAERPKGSFSTLEIQRTEQGDSAMYLCASRRPGGRRSYNEQFFGPGTRLTVL.

The genes are TRBV6-2 or TRBV6-3 and TRBJ2-7, with 10 positions matching TRBD2. CDR1 and CDR2 (germline): MNHEY, SVGEGT. This CDR3 has 14 residues. The V gene end was trimmed by 6 bases and the J gene end by 0 bases; junction bases not matched to a gene: 2. The CDR3 region has the DNA TGTGCCAGCAGCCCTAGCGGGAGCTCCTACGAGCAGTACTTC. Amino acid sequence: CASSPSGSSYEQYF.

This chain links TRBV19 with TRBJ1-5; 8 bases align to TRBD1. J lost 0 bases, V lost 6 bases, and 7 bases had no gene match. CDR1 is LNHDA, CDR2 SQIVND, per germline (reference sequence). CDR3 length equals 16 residues. The DNA of the CDR3 is TGTGCCAGTAGCCACAGGACAGGGATTAGCAATCAGCCCCAGCATTTT. Amino acids: CASSHRTGISNQPQHF.

The rearrangement links TRBV5-1 to TRBJ2-3; D is undetermined. This CDR3 has 14 residues. V gave up 3 bases and J gave up 0 bases, with 8 bases separating them. Germline assignment: CDR1 SGHRS and CDR2 YFSETQ. The CDR3: CASSSLLSTDTQYF. CDR3 bases: TGCGCCAGCAGCTCCCTCCTTAGCACAGATACGCAGTATTTT.

This chain joins TRBV10-3 and TRBJ2-7, with TRBD1 identical over 9 bases. V was pared by 3 bases and J by 2 bases, with 11 bases of the junction left unmatched. Germline-derived CDR1 and CDR2 are ENHRY and SYGVKD. The CDR3 is 17 residues long. The CDR3 spells CAISERSGTGNPYEQYF. The CDR3 nucleotides are TGTGCCATCAGTGAAAGGTCCGGGACAGGGAACCCCTACGAGCAGTACTTC.